The rows below give T cell receptor beta chains drawn from one sample of a study of T cell repertoires in ileal Crohn's disease. Profiled with immunoSEQ multiplex PCR; TCRdb holds only in-frame clones, not every one. The sample records approximately 6,700 clones, 90% to 95% being singletons. The sequencing sample was made of ileal tissue. The receptor source for this set is an adult with Crohn's disease. The CDR3 runs from the conserved cysteine through the conserved F or W. A D gene is named only where the DNA matches it firmly. Clone sizes are given selectively: once, few, many, or a class where the clone is expanded.

CASSLAIGVSSYEQYF	TGCGCCAGCAGCTTGGCCATAGGGGTGAGCTCCTACGAGCAGTACTTC	TRBV5-1	TRBJ2-7	16	.	.
CASSYAGTGAYYGYTF	TGTGCCAGCAGTTACGCCGGGACAGGGGCGTACTATGGCTACACCTTC	TRBV6-5	TRBJ1-2	16	TRBD1	once
CASSSRGDTYSYEQYF	TGTGCCAGCAGTTCCAGGGGGGACACCTACTCCTACGAGCAGTACTTC	TRBV6-5	TRBJ2-7	16	.	.
CASSGGLGGFVIQYF	TGTGCCAGTAGTGGAGGACTAGGAGGTTTTGTCATTCAGTACTTC	TRBV19	TRBJ2-4	15	TRBD2	.
CASSPKYSGASYEQYF	TGTGCCAGCAGCCCCAAGTATAGCGGGGCCTCCTACGAGCAGTACTTC	TRBV7-3	TRBJ2-7	16	TRBD2	.
CASSPQMGPEQYF	TGTGCCAGCAGCCCCCAGATGGGCCCGGAGCAGTACTTC	TRBV9	TRBJ2-7	13	.	.
CASSTPGQKNGYTF	TGCGCCAGCAGCACACCGGGACAGAAAAATGGCTACACCTTC	TRBV5-1	TRBJ1-2	14	TRBD1	.
CASSVPGTGRGGYTF	TGTGCCAGCAGTGTCCCCGGGACAGGGAGGGGTGGCTACACCTTC	TRBV6-5	TRBJ1-2	15	TRBD1	.
CASRDRLGDQPQHF	TGTGCCAGCAGGGACAGGTTGGGAGATCAGCCCCAGCATTTT	TRBV6-5	TRBJ1-5	14	TRBD1	.
CASSVGGNGVNEQFF	TGTGCCAGCAGCGTAGGTGGAAACGGGGTCAATGAGCAGTTCTTC	TRBV9	TRBJ2-1	15	.	.
CARRDRGYEQYF	TGTGCCCGTCGGGACAGAGGATACGAGCAGTACTTC	TRBV30	TRBJ2-7	12	TRBD1	.
CASSDPGLTDTQYF	TGTGCCAGCAGTGACCCAGGGCTCACAGATACGCAGTATTTT	TRBV6-4	TRBJ2-3	14	.	.
CASSPQGSSGNTIYF	TGTGCCAGCAGCCCCCAGGGGAGCTCTGGAAACACCATATATTTT	TRBV7-8	TRBJ1-3	15	.	.
CASSRTGWDQPQHF	TGTGCCAGCAGTAGGACAGGGTGGGATCAGCCCCAGCATTTT	TRBV28	TRBJ1-5	14	TRBD1	.
CASSGTGGNTEAFF	TGTGCCAGCAGCGGGACAGGGGGGAACACTGAAGCTTTCTTT	TRBV9	TRBJ1-1	14	TRBD1	.
CASIGTSHQETQYF	TGTGCCAGCATAGGGACTAGCCACCAAGAGACCCAGTACTTC	TRBV6-4	TRBJ2-5	14	TRBD2	.
CASSLFSGRVSDTQYF	TGTGCCAGCAGCCTTTTTAGCGGGAGAGTCTCAGATACGCAGTATTTT	TRBV27	TRBJ2-3	16	TRBD2	.
CASSVVTDSLYEQYF	TGTGCCAGCAGCGTAGTGACTGATTCACTTTACGAGCAGTACTTC	TRBV9	TRBJ2-7	15	.	.
CAWSGGRSSYEQYF	TGTGCCTGGAGTGGTGGGCGTAGCTCCTACGAGCAGTACTTC	TRBV30	TRBJ2-7	14	.	.
CAWSFRDRGNYGYTF	TGTGCCTGGAGTTTCAGGGACAGGGGTAACTATGGCTACACCTTC	TRBV30	TRBJ1-2	15	TRBD1	.
CASSYFADPYNEQFF	TGTGCCAGCAGTTACTTCGCGGATCCCTACAATGAGCAGTTCTTC	TRBV6-5	TRBJ2-1	15	.	.
CASSLFLLAGADEQFF	TGTGCCAGCAGTTTATTCTTGCTAGCGGGAGCGGATGAGCAGTTCTTC	TRBV27	TRBJ2-1	16	TRBD2	.
CASSPPEGQGAWGYTF	TGTGCCAGCAGCCCGCCCGAAGGGCAGGGGGCCTGGGGCTACACCTTC	TRBV5-4	TRBJ1-2	16	TRBD1	.
CASSLSSIGGYEQYF	TGCGCCAGCAGCTTAAGTTCGATAGGCGGCTACGAGCAGTACTTC	TRBV5-1	TRBJ2-7	15	.	.
CASSHDSSYEQYF	TGTGCCAGCTCACACGACAGCTCCTACGAGCAGTACTTC	TRBV18	TRBJ2-7	13	.	.
CASNLAGGPGTDTQYF	TGCGCCAGCAACTTAGCGGGAGGGCCGGGCACAGATACGCAGTATTTT	TRBV5-1	TRBJ2-3	16	TRBD2	.
CASSLTPSMDSHTQYF	TGTGCCAGCAGCTTGACTCCGAGTATGGACAGTCATACGCAGTATTTT	TRBV5-4	TRBJ2-3	16	.	few
CASSTSGSNTGELFF	TGTGCCAGCAGCACCTCGGGTTCGAACACCGGGGAGCTGTTTTTT	TRBV11-2	TRBJ2-2	15	.	.
CSAASYEQYF	TGCAGTGCTGCGAGCTACGAGCAGTACTTC	TRBV20-1	TRBJ2-7	10	.	once
CASKERAGGNSPLHF	TGTGCCAGTAAGGAGAGGGCAGGGGGAAATTCACCCCTCCACTTT	TRBV19	TRBJ1-6	15	TRBD1	.
CASRPSGQGAFGYTF	TGTGCCAGCAGACCTTCTGGACAGGGGGCATTTGGCTACACCTTC	TRBV27	TRBJ1-2	15	TRBD1	.
CASSIEGGRGQPQHF	TGTGCCAGTAGTATAGAAGGGGGCCGGGGGCAGCCCCAGCATTTT	TRBV19	TRBJ1-5	15	TRBD1	.
CASSTQGLAGINEQYF	TGTGCCAGCAGCACCCAGGGACTAGCGGGAATCAACGAGCAGTACTTC	TRBV9	TRBJ2-7	16	TRBD2	few
CATSSAFRSQYF	TGTGCCACCAGCAGCGCCTTTAGATCCCAGTACTTC	TRBV15	TRBJ2-5	12	.	.
CASSAAGTGINYGYTF	TGTGCCAGCAGTGCCGCCGGGACAGGGATAAACTATGGCTACACCTTC	TRBV25-1	TRBJ1-2	16	TRBD1	.
CASSLSGTHGETQYF	TGTGCCAGCAGTTTAAGCGGAACCCATGGGGAGACCCAGTACTTC	TRBV27	TRBJ2-5	15	.	.
CASKRQSTGELFF	TGTGCCAGCAAGCGTCAGAGCACCGGGGAGCTGTTTTTT	TRBV2	TRBJ2-2	13	.	.
CASSLKAGYPYNEQFF	TGTGCCAGCAGCTTAAAAGCGGGGTACCCCTACAATGAGCAGTTCTTC	TRBV5-6	TRBJ2-1	16	TRBD2	.
CASRSSGIYEQYF	TGTGCCAGTCGGAGTAGCGGGATCTACGAGCAGTACTTC	TRBV6-1	TRBJ2-7	13	TRBD2	.
CASSLSLAGSSRSYEQYF	TGTGCCAGCAGTTTATCCCTAGCGGGAAGTTCCAGGTCCTACGAGCAGTACTTC	TRBV27	TRBJ2-7	18	TRBD2	.
CASSPQTIRQGVKSRVHF	TGTGCCAGCAGCCCCCAGACGATCAGACAGGGGGTTAAATCTAGGGTGCATTTT	TRBV7-8	TRBJ1-5	18	TRBD1	.
CASGFGESYEQYF	TGTGCTAGTGGTTTTGGGGAGAGCTACGAGCAGTACTTC	TRBV12-5	TRBJ2-7	13	.	.
CASSTTGGGNTIYF	TGCGCCAGCAGCACCACAGGGGGTGGAAACACCATATATTTT	TRBV5-1	TRBJ1-3	14	TRBD1	.
CASSLGLAGPFSSYNEQFF	TGCGCCAGCAGCTTGGGCCTAGCGGGCCCCTTCAGCTCCTACAATGAGCAGTTCTTC	TRBV5-1	TRBJ2-1	19	TRBD2	.
CARSFKLGRTSGYNEQFF	TGTGCCAGAAGCTTCAAGCTCGGGAGGACTAGCGGTTACAATGAGCAGTTCTTC	TRBV7-5	TRBJ2-1	18	.	.
CASRAWTSGNSEQFF	TGTGCCAGCCGAGCTTGGACTAGCGGGAATAGTGAGCAGTTCTTC	TRBV5-4	TRBJ2-1	15	TRBD2	.
CASRSGLNRAGELFF	TGTGCCAGCAGATCGGGACTTAACCGCGCCGGGGAGCTGTTTTTT	TRBV2	TRBJ2-2	15	.	.
CASSGPRSGSIGNEQFF	TGTGCCAGCAGTGGCCCAAGGAGCGGGAGTATAGGCAATGAGCAGTTCTTC	TRBV2	TRBJ2-1	17	TRBD2	.
CASSPWTPTGELFF	TGTGCCAGCAGTCCGTGGACACCCACCGGGGAGCTGTTTTTT	TRBV6-5	TRBJ2-2	14	.	.
CASSETRGRGEQYF	TGTGCCAGCAGTGAAACCAGGGGGCGAGGCGAGCAGTACTTC	TRBV2	TRBJ2-7	14	TRBD1	.
CASSPYRSTEAFF	TGTGCCAGCAGTCCGTACAGGAGCACTGAAGCTTTCTTT	TRBV2	TRBJ1-1	13	.	.
CSGTSADTQYF	TGCAGTGGGACTAGCGCAGATACGCAGTATTTT	TRBV20-1	TRBJ2-3	11	TRBD2	.
CASGRGGNSYEQYF	TGTGCCAGCGGGCGGGGCGGGAACTCCTACGAGCAGTACTTC	TRBV6-1	TRBJ2-7	14	.	.
CASSPRPGNTEAFF	TGTGCCAGCAGCCCCCGGCCGGGGAACACTGAAGCTTTCTTT	TRBV7-2	TRBJ1-1	14	.	.
CASSRGLAGTFQETQYF	TGCGCCAGCAGCCGGGGACTAGCGGGGACCTTCCAAGAGACCCAGTACTTC	TRBV5-1	TRBJ2-5	17	TRBD2	.
CASYTQPNTEAFF	TGTGCCAGCTATACACAGCCAAACACTGAAGCTTTCTTT	TRBV6-6	TRBJ1-1	13	.	.
CSVEGGAGANVLTF	TGCAGCGTTGAAGGGGGAGCCGGGGCCAACGTCCTGACTTTC	TRBV29-1	TRBJ2-6	14	.	.
CASRTTGGNNQPQHF	TGTGCCAGCCGAACTACAGGGGGCAACAATCAGCCCCAGCATTTT	TRBV19	TRBJ1-5	15	TRBD1	.
CASTLSGKSGEQYF	TGTGCCAGCACTCTGTCCGGGAAGTCGGGGGAGCAGTACTTC	TRBV28	TRBJ2-7	14	.	once